The next 22 T cell receptor beta chains were all read from a single sample in a study of shared clonotypes between healthy human individuals. Assay: immunoSEQ multiplex PCR; the TCRdb copy retains only in-frame clones and omits some. The table lists approximately 2.4 million clones, approximately 96% of them singletons. Sequenced material: naive CD4+ T cells sorted from blood. The sample's subset: CD45RA+ positively selected. The receptor set was obtained from a man between 18 and 35 years old in good health.

This clone showed up just once. The chain has TRBV7-9 and TRBJ2-6; 7 bases are a match to TRBD1. In germline, CDR1 is SEHNR, CDR2 FQNEAQ (reference sequence). J was trimmed by 1 base and V by 4 bases; bases with no gene match: 10. This CDR3 spans 18 amino acids. CDR3 bases: TGTGCCAGCAGCTCTTACAGGGGCCCCGGATCTGGGGCCAACGTCCTGACTTTC. It is translated as CASSSYRGPGSGANVLTF. Variable domain in full (rest from reference TRBV7-9 and TRBJ2-6): DTGVSQNPRHKITKRGQNVTFRCDPISEHNRLYWYRQTLGQGPEFLTYFQNEAQLEKSRLLSDRFSAERPKGSFSTLEIQRTEQGDSAMYLCASSSYRGPGSGANVLTFGAGSRLTVL.

The genes are TRBV6-5 and TRBJ1-1; tentative D call: TRBD1 (6 bases). CDR3 size: 15 residues. CDR1 is MNHEY, CDR2 SVGAGI, per germline. Trimming left V 3 bases short and J 0 bases short, with 11 bases between. In nucleotides, the CDR3 is TGTGCCAGCAGTTATGGGCGGACAGTGAACACTGAAGCTTTCTTT. Translated: CASSYGRTVNTEAFF.

CDR3 protein: CASSLGQGGMQPQHF. CDR3 bases: TGCGCCAGCAGCTTAGGCCAGGGAGGGATGCAGCCCCAGCATTTT. The chain couples TRBV5-1 to TRBJ1-5, with a weak D call TRBD1 (5 bases). Germline V gene sequence: CDR1 SGHRS, CDR2 YFSETQ. With 2 bases removed from V and 7 bases from J, the gap between germline ends came to 16 bases. This CDR3 is 15 amino acids long.

The CDR3 loop reads CASSVDGRRFNEQFF. The CDR3 DNA reads TGTGCCAGCAGTGTCGACGGGAGACGTTTTAATGAGCAGTTCTTC. V gene TRBV2 combines with J gene TRBJ2-1, with a tentative D call TRBD2 (6 bases). The germline V and J ends were trimmed by 4 bases and 7 bases, with 17 bases remaining between them. This CDR3 comprises 15 residues. Germline CDR1 SNHLY, CDR2 FYNNEI. Together with reference TRBV2 and TRBJ2-1, the CDR3 gives the full variable domain: EPEVTQTPSHQVTQMGQEVILRCVPISNHLYFYWYRQILGQKVEFLVSFYNNEISEKSEIFDDQFSVERPDGSNFTLKIRSTKLEDSAMYFCASSVDGRRFNEQFFGPGTRLTVL.

This chain uses TRBV28 with TRBJ2-1; TRBD2 agrees at 11 bases. V lost 6 bases, J lost 1 base, and 8 bases stayed unmatched. Germline loops: CDR1 MDHEN, CDR2 SYDVKM. The CDR3 length is 17 residues. The chain's CDR3 is CASSKTSGGPSYNEQFF. Here the CDR3 DNA reads TGTGCCAGCAGCAAAACTAGCGGGGGACCTTCCTACAATGAGCAGTTCTTC.

Worth noting for this clone: Within the sample, other DNA sequences also encode this same CDR3. This sequence joins TRBV11-2 and TRBJ2-1; D gene unclear. Germline V gives CDR1 SGHAT, CDR2 FQNNGV. Trimming shortened V by 1 base and J by 0 bases, and 7 bases separated the two germline ends. This CDR3 has 15 residues. CDR3: CASSLAGSSYNEQFF. In nucleotides, the CDR3 is TGTGCCAGCAGCTTAGCTGGGTCCTCCTACAATGAGCAGTTCTTC.

This sequence joins TRBV6-4 and TRBJ2-3, with 9 bases fitting TRBD2. The V and J ends lost 10 bases and 1 base, in that order; junction bases with no gene match: 9. Per germline, CDR1 MRHNA and CDR2 SNTAGT. The CDR3 has 15 residues. The CDR3 protein is CATRGGRAGTDTQYF. CDR3 bases: TGTGCCACCCGGGGCGGGAGGGCCGGCACAGATACGCAGTATTTT.

The chain employs TRBV19 and TRBJ2-7, with 8 bases matching TRBD1. CDR1 LNHDA and CDR2 SQIVND come from the germline V gene (reference sequence). V gave up 5 bases and J gave up 0 bases; unmatched junction bases: 12. This CDR3 contains 17 residues. CDR3 nucleotides: TGTGCCAGTAGTGAGATTGATAGGACAGGGAGCTCCTACGAGCAGTACTTC. It translates to CASSEIDRTGSSYEQYF. The variable domain in full, completed from reference TRBV19 and TRBJ2-7, reads DGGITQSPKYLFRKEGQNVTLSCEQNLNHDAMYWYRQDPGQGLRLIYYSQIVNDFQKGDIAEGYSVSREKKESFPLTVTSAQKNPTAFYLCASSEIDRTGSSYEQYFGPGTRLTVT.

The chain is built from TRBV15 and TRBJ2-7, with TRBD2 identical over 10 bases. This CDR3 contains 18 residues. With 1 base clipped from V and 5 bases from J, the junction kept 14 bases outside the gene matches. CDR1 and CDR2 (germline): LNHNV, YYDKDF (reference sequence). For the CDR3, the DNA is TGTGCCACCAGCAGAGTTGCAGGGCTAGCGGGAGTTGTCGACGAGCAGTACTTC. The encoded protein is CATSRVAGLAGVVDEQYF.

The CDR3 nucleotides are TGTGCCTCCCACAGGGGGCGCGGGACTGAAGCTTTCTTT. The encoded protein is CASHRGRGTEAFF. This rearrangement joins TRBV30 to TRBJ1-1; 9 bases match TRBD1. Germline V gives CDR1 GTSNPN, CDR2 SVGIG (reference sequence). Trimming took 7 bases from V and 5 from J; bases not matched to a gene: 8. The CDR3 is 13 residues long.

This chain uses TRBV5-6 with TRBJ2-5; TRBD2 matches 11 bases. The CDR3 length is 15 residues. Germline V gene data show CDR1 as SGHDT and CDR2 as YYEEEE. V shed 4 bases, J shed 5 bases, and the junction held 7 bases outside the gene matches. The chain's CDR3 is CASSRLAGGGETQYF. The DNA of the CDR3 is TGTGCCAGCAGCCGCCTAGCGGGAGGAGGGGAGACCCAGTACTTC. The full variable domain, in which reference TRBV5-6 and TRBJ2-5 provide the parts outside the CDR3, is DAGVTQSPTHLIKTRGQQVTLRCSPKSGHDTVSWYQQALGQGPQFIFQYYEEEERQRGNFPDRFSGHQFPNYSSELNVNALLLGDSALYLCASSRLAGGGETQYFGPGTRLLVL.

The chain joins TRBV7-9 to TRBJ2-7; 10 bases line up with TRBD1. This CDR3 is built from 16 residues. The germline V gene encodes CDR1 SEHNR and CDR2 FQNEAQ (reference sequence). Trimming removed 8 bases from V and 2 bases from J; junction bases left unmatched: 12. The CDR3 nucleotides read TGTGCCAGCCTGAACCCCCTCGGACAGGGGGCCTACGAGCAGTACTTC. Protein sequence: CASLNPLGQGAYEQYF.

DNA of the CDR3: TGTGCCAGCTGGAGGGTCAATGGGGCCAACGTCCTGACTTTC. Its translation: CASWRVNGANVLTF. The rearrangement joins TRBV5-6 to TRBJ2-6; tentatively, D is TRBD2 (6 bases). Germline CDR1 is SGHDT and CDR2 is YYEEEE. The CDR3 runs 14 residues. V shed 7 bases and J shed 3 bases, with 11 bases lying between them.

The CDR3 DNA follows: TGTGCCACCCTTTCCCCCAGGGGTCCTGGGGCCAACGTCCTGACTTTC. Translated, it gives CATLSPRGPGANVLTF. V is TRBV10-3 and J is TRBJ2-6; tentatively, D is TRBD1 (6 bases). Germline CDR1 ENHRY, CDR2 SYGVKD. The CDR3 length is 16 residues. V dropped 10 bases and J dropped 2 bases, with 18 bases sitting between them.

V is TRBV7-9 and J is TRBJ2-3, with 8 bases identical to TRBD2. Germline values: CDR1 SEHNR, CDR2 FQNEAQ (reference sequence). There are 16 residues in the CDR3. Germline trimming cut 3 bases from V and 2 bases from J; bases unmatched to any gene: 7. The CDR3 here is CASSFFGGATTDTQYF. For the CDR3, the DNA is TGTGCCAGCAGCTTTTTCGGGGGGGCGACCACAGATACGCAGTATTTT.

This sequence joins TRBV6-1 and TRBJ2-5; 9 bases align to TRBD2. Germline V gene lookup returns CDR1 MNHNS and CDR2 SASEGT. This CDR3 has 15 residues. The J segment lost 4 bases and the V segment lost 8 bases, leaving 11 bases of the junction unmatched. For the CDR3, the DNA is TGTGCCAGCCGTGGCGGGGGGGCAGGTTCAGAGACCCAGTACTTC. Its translation: CASRGGGAGSETQYF.

Details on this clone: The sample contains more than one DNA sequence encoding this CDR3. The rearrangement uses TRBV18 and TRBJ2-5, with 7 nucleotides matching TRBD2. The CDR3 is 13 amino acids. J was trimmed by 3 bases and V by 3 bases; bases with no gene match: 1. CDR1 KGHSH and CDR2 LQKENI come from the germline V gene. CDR3 protein: CASSPGTKETQYF. DNA of the CDR3: TGTGCCAGCTCACCGGGGACTAAAGAGACCCAGTACTTC.

V and J are TRBV19 and TRBJ2-6; perhaps TRBD1 as D (6 bases). This CDR3 has 19 amino acids. Germline V gene sequence: CDR1 LNHDA, CDR2 SQIVND (reference sequence). V lost 5 bases and J lost 0, with 20 bases in between. This CDR3 is CASSSLGAGVISGANVLTF. The CDR3 DNA reads as TGTGCCAGTAGTTCCCTAGGAGCAGGGGTGATCTCTGGGGCCAACGTCCTGACTTTC.

This sequence joins TRBV2 and TRBJ1-4, with 7 bases identical to TRBD1. Looked up from germline, CDR1 is SNHLY and CDR2 is FYNNEI. V lost 6 bases and J lost 5; bases outside the gene matches: 3. This CDR3 has 13 residues. The CDR3 nucleotides read TGTGCCAGCAGCATGACAGGGAATGAAAAACTGTTTTTT. This translates into CASSMTGNEKLFF.

This chain joins TRBV11-2 and TRBJ2-7, with 10 bases lining up with TRBD1. Per the germline V gene, CDR1 is SGHAT and CDR2 is FQNNGV. CDR3 size: 15 residues. V dropped 2 bases and J dropped 6; count of bases not matched to a gene: 7. The CDR3 here is CASSLTGWDRGEQYF. In nucleotides, the CDR3 is TGTGCCAGCAGCTTAACCGGATGGGACAGGGGCGAGCAGTACTTC.

The chain is built from TRBV4-3 and TRBJ2-7; D is unresolved. The CDR3 length is 15 residues. Germline CDR1 reads LGHNA; CDR2 reads YSLEER. Trimming stripped 0 bases from V and 5 bases from J, with 14 bases between. The DNA for the CDR3 is TGCGCCAGCAGCCAAGAATGGAACTCTGTACACGAGCAGTACTTC. It codes for CASSQEWNSVHEQYF.

The chain has TRBV27 and TRBJ2-3; no clear D gene. This CDR3 spans 14 amino acids. V shed 7 bases and J shed 1 base, with 12 bases lying between them. CDR1 MNHEY and CDR2 SMNVEV come from the germline V gene (reference sequence). CDR3 residues: CASTDPRRTDTQYF. The CDR3 nucleotides read TGTGCCAGCACCGATCCTCGGCGCACAGATACGCAGTATTTT.